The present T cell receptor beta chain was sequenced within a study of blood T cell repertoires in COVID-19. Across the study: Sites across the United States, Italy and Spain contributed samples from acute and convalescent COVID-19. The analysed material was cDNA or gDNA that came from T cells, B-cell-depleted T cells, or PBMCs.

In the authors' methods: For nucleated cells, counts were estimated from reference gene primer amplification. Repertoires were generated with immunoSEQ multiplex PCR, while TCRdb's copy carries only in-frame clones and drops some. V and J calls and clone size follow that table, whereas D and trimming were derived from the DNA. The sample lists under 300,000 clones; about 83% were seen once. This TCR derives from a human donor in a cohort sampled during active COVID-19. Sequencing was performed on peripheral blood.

For the CDR3, the DNA is TGTGCCAGCAGTGGACAGGGGAATGAAAAACTGTTTTTT. It codes for CASSGQGNEKLFF. The V and J genes are TRBV9 and TRBJ1-4; 9 bases are a match to TRBD1. The V gene end was trimmed by 5 bases and the J gene end by 5 bases; junction bases not matched to a gene: 1. CDR1 SGDLS and CDR2 YYNGEE come from the germline V gene. There are 13 residues in the CDR3.